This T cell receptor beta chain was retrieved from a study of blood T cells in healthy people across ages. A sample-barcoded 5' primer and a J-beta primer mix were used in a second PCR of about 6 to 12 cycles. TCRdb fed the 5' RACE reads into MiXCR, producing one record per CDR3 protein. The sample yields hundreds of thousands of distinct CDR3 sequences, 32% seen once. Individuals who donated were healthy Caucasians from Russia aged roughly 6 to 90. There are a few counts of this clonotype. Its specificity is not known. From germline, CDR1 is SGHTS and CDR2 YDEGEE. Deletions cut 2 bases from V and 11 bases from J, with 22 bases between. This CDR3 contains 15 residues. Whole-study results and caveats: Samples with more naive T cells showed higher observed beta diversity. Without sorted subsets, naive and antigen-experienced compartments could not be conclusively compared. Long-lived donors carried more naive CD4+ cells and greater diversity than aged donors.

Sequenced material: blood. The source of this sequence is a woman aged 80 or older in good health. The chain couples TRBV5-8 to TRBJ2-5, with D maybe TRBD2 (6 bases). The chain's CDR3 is CASSFARGTYNEQYF. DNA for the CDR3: TGTGCCAGCAGCTTTGCGCGGGGCACCTACAATGAGCAGTACTTC.